These 15 T cell receptor beta chains share one sample of origin, sequenced in a study of blood T cell repertoires in COVID-19. TCRdb's copy holds only in-frame clones and misses some; the assay was immunoSEQ multiplex PCR. Of a few hundred thousand clones listed, 82% are singletons. Source material: peripheral blood. The receptor set was obtained from a woman aged 18-29 years with acute or convalescent COVID-19.

This rearrangement joins TRBV18 to TRBJ2-7; 8 bases are a match to TRBD1. V lost 4 bases, J lost 3 bases, and 8 bases stayed unmatched. The germline V gene has CDR1 KGHSH and CDR2 LQKENI. This CDR3 region has 15 residues. In nucleotides, the CDR3 is TGTGCCAGCTCACGGCGAGGACAGGGCGTCTACGAGCAGTACTTC. It is translated as CASSRRGQGVYEQYF. The full variable domain, with the rest looked up from reference TRBV18 and TRBJ2-7, is NAGVMQNPRHLVRRRGQEARLRCSPMKGHSHVYWYRQLPEEGLKFMVYLQKENIIDESGMPKERFSAEFPKEGPSILRIQQVVRGDSAAYFCASSRRGQGVYEQYFGPGTRLTVT.

The V and J genes are TRBV18 and TRBJ1-6; tentative D call: TRBD1 (6 bases). V was shortened by 3 bases and J by 7 bases, with 16 bases between the two germline ends. The CDR3 has 16 residues. Germline CDR1 KGHSH, CDR2 LQKENI. In DNA form, the CDR3 reads TGTGCCAGCTCACCGACGGCTAGGACAGAGAATTCACCCCTCCACTTT. Translating gives CASSPTARTENSPLHF.

This clone occurred a few times. This same CDR3 is encoded by further DNA sequences in the sample. The chain employs TRBV18 and TRBJ2-7; maybe TRBD2 (6 bases). This CDR3 is 14 amino acids long. Germline CDR1 reads KGHSH; CDR2 reads LQKENI. Trimming shortened V by 0 bases and J by 5 bases, and 11 bases separated the two germline ends. The CDR3 protein is CASSPPGGSDEQYF. DNA for the CDR3: TGTGCCAGCTCACCACCAGGAGGGTCCGACGAGCAGTACTTC.

The chain couples TRBV7-9 to TRBJ2-5; weak D call: TRBD1 (6 bases). The CDR3 length is 12 residues. V lost 5 bases to trimming and J lost 5 bases, with 9 bases between them. CDR1 and CDR2 (germline): SEHNR, FQNEAQ (reference sequence). CDR3 in DNA: TGTGCCAGCAGCGGGCAGGGGGAGACCCAGTACTTC. Protein product: CASSGQGETQYF.

This chain joins TRBV28 and TRBJ1-1; TRBD1 might be the D (6 bases). The CDR3 is made up of 14 amino acids. CDR1 and CDR2 from the germline V gene are MDHEN and SYDVKM. Trimming stripped 7 bases from V and 1 base from J, with 13 bases between. Written as DNA, the CDR3 is TGTGCCAGCATGGGAGGGACACAGAACACTGAAGCTTTCTTT. Its protein is CASMGGTQNTEAFF.

This clone appeared once. The chain carries TRBV19 and TRBJ2-7; 9 bases align to TRBD1. The germline V gene encodes CDR1 LNHDA and CDR2 SQIVND (reference sequence). The CDR3 has 18 residues. The V gene end was trimmed by 4 bases and the J gene end by 6 bases; junction bases not matched to a gene: 19. CDR3 in DNA: TGTGCCAGTAGTAAAGTCCCCCTATCCGGGACAGGGTCCCTCGAGCAGTACTTC. Translating it yields CASSKVPLSGTGSLEQYF. The complete variable domain, with remaining parts taken from reference TRBV19 and TRBJ2-7, reads DGGITQSPKYLFRKEGQNVTLSCEQNLNHDAMYWYRQDPGQGLRLIYYSQIVNDFQKGDIAEGYSVSREKKESFPLTVTSAQKNPTAFYLCASSKVPLSGTGSLEQYFGPGTRLTVT.

There are a few counts of this clone. CDR3 sequence reads: CSVDTQGGNGYTF. CDR3 sequence (DNA): TGCAGCGTTGACACTCAGGGGGGTAATGGCTACACCTTC. The chain links TRBV29-1 to TRBJ1-2; 7 positions match TRBD1. Germline CDR1 SQVTM, CDR2 ANQGSEA. There are 13 residues in the CDR3. V lost 3 bases, J lost 6 bases, and 7 bases stayed unmatched.

This chain uses TRBV6-5 with TRBJ2-7; TRBD2 aligns across 8 bases. The CDR3 runs 15 residues. Germline assignment: CDR1 MNHEY and CDR2 SVGAGI. Trimming removed 2 bases from V and 1 base from J; junction bases left unmatched: 4. CDR3 DNA sequence: TGTGCCAGCAGTTACGCTAGCGGGTTATCCTACGAGCAGTACTTC. This translates into CASSYASGLSYEQYF.

The genes are TRBV4-1 and TRBJ2-2; D gene uncertain. The CDR3 sequence is 16 residues long. Trimming removed 0 bases from V and 1 base from J, with 9 bases in between. The V gene's germline CDR1 is MGHRA and CDR2 YSYEKL. CDR3: CASSQDLTENTGELFF. The CDR3 DNA is TGCGCCAGCAGCCAAGATTTAACTGAGAACACCGGGGAGCTGTTTTTT.

The rearrangement uses TRBV3-1 (or the pseudogene TRBV3-2) and TRBJ2-5, with 13 bases matching TRBD2. The CDR3 extends over 14 amino acids. J was trimmed by 9 bases and V by 4 bases; bases with no gene match: 5. CDR1 LGHDT and CDR2 YNNKEL come from the germline V gene (reference sequence). CDR3 DNA: TGTGCCAGCAGCCCCGGACTAGCGGGGGCGGCCCAGTACTTC. Its protein product is CASSPGLAGAAQYF.

This clone appeared a few times. The V gene is TRBV3-1 (or the pseudogene TRBV3-2), the J gene TRBJ1-2, with TRBD1 matching over 7 bases. Germline V lookup: CDR1 LGHDT, CDR2 YNNKEL (reference sequence). The CDR3 sequence is 14 residues long. Trimming took 1 base from V and 5 from J; bases not matched to a gene: 4. This CDR3 is CASSQGTGIYGYTF. DNA for the CDR3: TGTGCCAGCAGCCAAGGGACAGGCATTTATGGCTACACCTTC.

The V call is TRBV7-9, the J call TRBJ2-3; 12 nucleotides agree with TRBD2. The CDR3 length is 15 residues. V lost 5 bases and J lost 4; bases outside the gene matches: 4. Germline loops: CDR1 SEHNR, CDR2 FQNEAQ (reference sequence). The CDR3 spells CASSLGTSGPDTQYF. DNA of the CDR3: TGTGCCAGCAGCCTAGGGACTAGCGGGCCAGATACGCAGTATTTT.

This clone appeared a few times. The chain carries TRBV27 and TRBJ1-1, with 7 bases fitting TRBD1. In germline, CDR1 is MNHEY, CDR2 SMNVEV (reference sequence). The CDR3 sequence is 15 residues long. Losses at the gene ends were 5 bases for V and 5 bases for J; bases not matched to a gene: 11. CDR3 coding DNA: TGTGCCAGCAGTCCTCGACAGGGCCTCGGGACTGAAGCTTTCTTT. It is translated as CASSPRQGLGTEAFF.

CDR3 coding DNA: TGTGCCGAATCCCCAGGGTTTTCGAAAACTGAAGCTTTCTTT. It is translated as CAESPGFSKTEAFF. The chain combines TRBV28 with TRBJ1-1; D perhaps matches TRBD1 (5 bases). Trimming cost V 11 bases and J 5 bases, with 21 bases left between them. The CDR3 consists of 14 residues. The germline V gene encodes CDR1 MDHEN and CDR2 SYDVKM.

The J gene is TRBJ2-3, the V gene TRBV19; 7 positions agree with TRBD2. The CDR3 extends over 17 amino acids. The germline V gene has CDR1 LNHDA and CDR2 SQIVND (reference sequence). Trimming cost V 1 base and J 0 bases; bases outside gene matches: 7. Written as DNA, the CDR3 is TGTGCCAGTAGTATAGTGACGGGACTACCCAGCACAGATACGCAGTATTTT. It translates to CASSIVTGLPSTDTQYF.